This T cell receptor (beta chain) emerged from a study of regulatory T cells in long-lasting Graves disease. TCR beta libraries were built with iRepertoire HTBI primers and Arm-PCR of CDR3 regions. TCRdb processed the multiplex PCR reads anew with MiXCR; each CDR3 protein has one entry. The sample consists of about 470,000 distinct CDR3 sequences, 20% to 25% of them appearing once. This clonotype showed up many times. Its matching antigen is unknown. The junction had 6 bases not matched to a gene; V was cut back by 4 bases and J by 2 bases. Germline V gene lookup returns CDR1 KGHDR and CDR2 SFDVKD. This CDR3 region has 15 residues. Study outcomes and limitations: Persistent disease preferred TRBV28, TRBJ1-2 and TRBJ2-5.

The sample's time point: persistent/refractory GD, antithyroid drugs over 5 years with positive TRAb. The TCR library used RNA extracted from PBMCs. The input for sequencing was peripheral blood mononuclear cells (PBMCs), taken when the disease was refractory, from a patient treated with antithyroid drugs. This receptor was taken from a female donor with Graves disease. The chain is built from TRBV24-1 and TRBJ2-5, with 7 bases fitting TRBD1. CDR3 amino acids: CATSDHDRAQETQYF. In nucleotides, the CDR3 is TGTGCCACCAGTGACCACGACAGGGCTCAAGAGACCCAGTACTTC.